This T cell receptor (beta chain) was retrieved from a study of shared clonotypes between healthy human individuals. Whole-study results and caveats: Non-shared clonotypes displayed generation probabilities falling below those of clonotypes present in all four donors.

Assay used: immunoSEQ multiplex PCR; TCRdb lists only in-frame clones, some missing. The data contain 2 million to 2.5 million clones, 92% of them seen just once; the ten biggest clones take up more than 0.35%. Points on this clone: As yet, its antigen is unknown.

Per germline, CDR1 KGHSH and CDR2 LQKENI. There are 15 residues in the CDR3. The V segment lost 1 base and the J segment 5 bases; nucleotides outside the gene matches: 4. Everyone who donated was a Caucasian adult who lived in Nashville, Tennessee. The receptor was isolated from a young man in good health. Some clones in this sample may be carry-over from other donors' samples. The V gene is TRBV18, the J gene TRBJ1-4; 7 positions match TRBD1. The sequenced material came from naive CD4+ T cells from PBMCs. As to subset: CD45RA+ positively selected. The chain's CDR3 is CASSPLGTDNEKLFF. In nucleotides, the CDR3 is TGTGCCAGCTCACCACTAGGGACAGACAATGAAAAACTGTTTTTT. Together with reference TRBV18 and TRBJ1-4, the CDR3 gives the full variable domain: NAGVMQNPRHLVRRRGQEARLRCSPMKGHSHVYWYRQLPEEGLKFMVYLQKENIIDESGMPKERFSAEFPKEGPSILRIQQVVRGDSAAYFCASSPLGTDNEKLFFGSGTQLSVL.